A selection of T cell receptor beta chains follows, all from one sample in a study of human T cells and chemical hapten exposure. Each CDR3 protein is one row after TCRdb ran MiXCR on the RACE reads. There are about 110,000 distinct CDR3 sequences in the sample; around 12% occur only once, and roughly 1.6% lies in the top ten. The sample was whole blood, taken in connection with sensitization to the hapten diphenylcyclopropenone (DPC). The origin of the receptors is a woman between 45 and 60 years old with alopecia areata. Some clones in this sample may be carry-over from other donors' samples. Each CDR3 is given with its conserved first and last residue. D genes are given only for firm matches. Expanded clones get a size class; other rows say once, few or many, or leave the size out.

V: TRBV7-2
size: few
D: -
J: TRBJ1-3
DNA: TGTGCCAGCACCCTGGGACCTGGAAACACCATATATTTT
CDR3: CASTLGPGNTIYF

V: TRBV14
size: -
D: -
J: TRBJ1-5
DNA: TGTGCCAGCAGCCAATTCGTCAATCAGCCCCAGCATTTT
CDR3: CASSQFVNQPQHF

V: TRBV29-1
size: few
D: TRBD2
J: TRBJ2-2
DNA: TGCAGCGTTGGCTCCGGGACTAGCGATGGCGGGGAGCTGTTTTTT
CDR3: CSVGSGTSDGGELFF

V: TRBV4-1
size: many
D: -
J: TRBJ2-3
DNA: TGCGCCAGCAGCCAAGGCTTTGGGGCAAGGACAGATACGCAGTATTTT
CDR3: CASSQGFGARTDTQYF

V: TRBV29-1
size: many
D: -
J: TRBJ2-2
DNA: TGCAGCGTTGAAGAGGGCAGCTCGAACACCGGGGAGCTGTTTTTT
CDR3: CSVEEGSSNTGELFF

V: TRBV20-1
size: few
D: -
J: TRBJ2-1
DNA: TGCAGTGCTAGAGAGGGACTGGGGGGCAATGAGCAGTTCTTC
CDR3: CSAREGLGGNEQFF

V: TRBV7-9
size: -
D: -
J: TRBJ1-3
DNA: TGTGCCAGCAGCCGTGGACAGAGTGGAAACACCATATATTTT
CDR3: CASSRGQSGNTIYF

V: TRBV12-3/TRBV12-4
size: many
D: -
J: TRBJ2-1
DNA: TGTGCCAGCAGTGTACCGGGACAGGGGCTAGGGACTAGCGGAAATGAGCAGTTCTTC
CDR3: CASSVPGQGLGTSGNEQFF

V: TRBV28
size: -
D: TRBD1
J: TRBJ2-7
DNA: TGTGCCAGCTGGGACAGGGAGATATACGAGCAGTACTTC
CDR3: CASWDREIYEQYF

V: TRBV28
size: -
D: -
J: TRBJ1-1
DNA: TGTGCCAGCAGTTTACTTCTGAGTGAAGCTTTCTTT
CDR3: CASSLLLSEAFF

V: TRBV20-1
size: few
D: -
J: TRBJ1-6
DNA: TGCAGTGCAGACGCGAGGCAGGGGTCGAATTCACCCCTCCACTTT
CDR3: CSADARQGSNSPLHF

V: TRBV6-6
size: -
D: TRBD2
J: TRBJ2-3
DNA: TGTGCCAGCAGGGCGGGGGAAACTAGCACAGATACGCAGTATTTT
CDR3: CASRAGETSTDTQYF

V: TRBV18
size: -
D: TRBD1
J: TRBJ1-4
DNA: TGTGCCAGCTCACCGGGACAGCGAACAACTAATGAAAAACTGTTTTTT
CDR3: CASSPGQRTTNEKLFF

V: TRBV11-3
size: few
D: TRBD2
J: TRBJ2-1
DNA: TGTGCCAGCAGCTTATTAGCGGGAGCCTCCTACAATGAGCAGTTCTTC
CDR3: CASSLLAGASYNEQFF

V: TRBV13
size: -
D: -
J: TRBJ1-1
DNA: TGTGCCAGCAGCTTACCCTGGACACTGAACACTGAAGCTTTCTTT
CDR3: CASSLPWTLNTEAFF

V: TRBV18
size: few
D: TRBD2
J: TRBJ2-1
DNA: TGTGCCAGCCGTACTAGCGGTAGTAAGAATGAGCAGTTCTTC
CDR3: CASRTSGSKNEQFF

V: TRBV18
size: -
D: -
J: TRBJ2-2
DNA: TGTGCCAGCTCACCAAGGCCCGAAGGGGAGCTGTTTTTT
CDR3: CASSPRPEGELFF

V: TRBV5-1
size: -
D: -
J: TRBJ2-7
DNA: TGCGCCAGCAGCTCGCCGGGGGGCTCACGCGAGCAGTACTTC
CDR3: CASSSPGGSREQYF

V: TRBV7-2
size: few
D: TRBD1
J: TRBJ1-4
DNA: TGTGCCAGCAGCGCCCGGACAGGGCCGAGGGAAAAACTGTTTTTT
CDR3: CASSARTGPREKLFF

V: TRBV9
size: -
D: -
J: TRBJ2-2
DNA: TGTGCCAGCAGCATCCGTAACACCGGGGAGCTGTTTTTT
CDR3: CASSIRNTGELFF

V: TRBV5-8
size: -
D: -
J: TRBJ1-2
DNA: TGTGCCAGCAGCTTGGGCGGGGGCAATGGCTACACCTTC
CDR3: CASSLGGGNGYTF

V: TRBV4-1
size: many
D: -
J: TRBJ2-5
DNA: TGCGCCAGCAGCCAATGGGACGGACAAGAGACCCAGTACTTC
CDR3: CASSQWDGQETQYF

V: TRBV11-3
size: -
D: -
J: TRBJ1-2
DNA: TGTGCCAGCAGCTTCGTCTTAGAGGGCGATGGCTACACCTTC
CDR3: CASSFVLEGDGYTF

V: TRBV6-4
size: many
D: -
J: TRBJ2-3
DNA: TGTGCCAGCAGTGATTTTGAGACAGATACGCAGTATTTT
CDR3: CASSDFETDTQYF

V: TRBV12-3/TRBV12-4
size: -
D: TRBD2
J: TRBJ2-7
DNA: TGTGCCAGCAGTAACAGCGGGAGGCCCTACGAGCAGTACTTC
CDR3: CASSNSGRPYEQYF

V: TRBV11-2
size: -
D: TRBD1
J: TRBJ2-4
DNA: TGTGCCAGCAGCTTAGAGGGGACAGTCCTAGCCAAAAACATTCAGTACTTC
CDR3: CASSLEGTVLAKNIQYF

V: TRBV4-3
size: few
D: -
J: TRBJ1-4
DNA: TGCGCCAGCAGCCTCGATTGGGGGGGAGCTAATGAAAAACTGTTTTTT
CDR3: CASSLDWGGANEKLFF

V: TRBV6-5
size: few
D: -
J: TRBJ1-1
DNA: TGTGCCAGCCAACTTTACCGGGACGTAGTTGAAGCTTTCTTT
CDR3: CASQLYRDVVEAFF

V: TRBV28
size: -
D: TRBD2
J: TRBJ2-7
DNA: TGTGCCAGCAGTTTGGGCGGGAGGCCCTACGAGCAGTACTTC
CDR3: CASSLGGRPYEQYF

V: TRBV10-3
size: -
D: -
J: TRBJ2-7
DNA: TGTGCCATCAGTCTCCAGGGGCCCTACGAGCAGTACTTC
CDR3: CAISLQGPYEQYF

V: TRBV2
size: few
D: -
J: TRBJ1-2
DNA: TGTGCCAGCAGTGAGGCAGGGAATGGCTACACCTTC
CDR3: CASSEAGNGYTF